This TCR beta chain was sequenced during a study of OX40 agonist ivuxolimab in advanced cancers. For the study in its entirety: Ivuxolimab was an agonistic, fully human IgG2 monoclonal antibody directed against OX40 (CD134), a costimulatory receptor. Intravenous ivuxolimab was administered to patients every 2 weeks at six dose levels: 0.01, 0.1, 0.3, 1.5, 3 and 10 mg/kg. Of the approximately 54 dose-escalation patients, hepatocellular carcinoma was present in about 20, melanoma in about 15, renal cell carcinoma in 9 and head and neck cancer in 9. In the dose-escalation cohort, approximately 83% of patients were male, and the mean age was approximately 60 years with a range of about 20 to 90. Patients were allowed to have had prior anti-PD-1, anti-PD-L1 or anti-CTLA-4 therapy, and 30% to 40% of the dose-escalation patients had been treated with checkpoint inhibitors. Partial responses occurred in three dose-escalation patients: two with cutaneous melanoma and one with hepatocellular carcinoma. Peripheral TCRbeta sequencing was intended to test whether TCR sequence diversity was altered and clonal T-cell expansion was caused by ivuxolimab. The paper reports the monotherapy dose-escalation portion (N ≈ 50 patients) of the phase I ivuxolimab trial. Study-wide conclusions, independent of this receptor: Low levels of normalized T-cell clonal expansion were also seen in some patients who did not respond. The antigen specificity of the peripheral T cells that underwent clonal expansion was not determined. At doses of 0.1 to 3.0 mg/kg, clonal expansion of both CD4+ and CD8+ T cells in blood was seen between baseline and week 6. In partial responders in the 0.1-3.0 mg/kg groups, normalized peripheral clonal expansion was found to be among the lowest, especially among CD8+ T cells. After ivuxolimab, more expanded clones were found on average in CD8+ T cells than in CD4+ T cells.

For sequencing of the TCRbeta CDR3 region, genomic DNA was extracted from the sorted cells. The immunoSEQ Assay was used to sequence the TCRbeta CDR3 regions. Held by TCRdb, this immuneACCESS table contains in-frame sequences only and omits some clones. Under half of the omission traces to an unresolved V gene where checked; the cause of the rest is unknown. For this sample there are about 30,000 clones; around 74% appear just once. The top ten constitute 9.5% to 15% of the sample. Patients with a history of autoimmune disease or receiving systemic immunosuppression were excluded from the trial. In every dose cohort, peripheral blood was drawn for TCR sequencing at baseline, cycle 4 day 1, and cycle 7 day 1. The samples were taken from a phase I, first-in-human, multicenter, open-label dose-escalation trial of ivuxolimab. Adults with locally advanced or metastatic melanoma, renal cell, hepatocellular, or head and neck squamous cell carcinoma were enrolled in the trial. Before TCR sequencing, CD4+ T cells and CD8+ T cells were sorted from peripheral blood as separate populations.

Of note for this clone: What this receptor recognizes is not known. No much larger clone is present one base from it, and per-base qualities are unavailable.

Between the V and J ends, shortened by 7 bases and 4 bases respectively, the junction contains 22 bases. The germline V gene provides CDR1 SGHRS and CDR2 YFSETQ. Including cysteine and phenylalanine, the CDR3 has 16 amino acids. Only CDR3 DNA remains: 48 bases, in frame from the first base. The chain links TRBV5-1 with TRBJ2-3; D gene: possibly TRBD1, on 6 matching bases. The clonotype originates from an adult with an advanced solid tumor such as melanoma, head and neck, liver or kidney cancer. Sequences were derived from CD4+ or CD8+ T cells sorted from blood, sampled in a trial of the OX40 agonist ivuxolimab. The CDR3 in this case is CASGTTGKMGPDTQYF. The DNA sequence is given as TGCGCCAGCGGCACAACAGGGAAAATGGGTCCAGATACGCAGTATTTT.